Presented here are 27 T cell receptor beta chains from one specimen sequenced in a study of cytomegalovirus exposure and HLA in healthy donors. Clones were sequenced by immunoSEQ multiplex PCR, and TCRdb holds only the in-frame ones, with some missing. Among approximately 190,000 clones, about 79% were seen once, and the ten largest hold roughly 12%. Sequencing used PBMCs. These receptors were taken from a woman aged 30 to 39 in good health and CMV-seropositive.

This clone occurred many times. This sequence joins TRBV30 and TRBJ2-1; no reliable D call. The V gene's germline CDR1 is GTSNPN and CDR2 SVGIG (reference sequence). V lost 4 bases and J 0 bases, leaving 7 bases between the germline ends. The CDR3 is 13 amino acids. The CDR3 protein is CAWTRSSYNEQFF. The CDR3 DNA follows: TGTGCCTGGACCCGTAGCTCCTACAATGAGCAGTTCTTC.

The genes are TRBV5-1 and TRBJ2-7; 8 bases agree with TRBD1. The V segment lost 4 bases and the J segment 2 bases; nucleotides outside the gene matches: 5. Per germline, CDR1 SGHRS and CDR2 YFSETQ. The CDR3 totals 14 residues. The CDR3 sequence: CASSGTTGAYEQYF. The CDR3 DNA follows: TGCGCCAGCAGCGGTACGACAGGGGCCTACGAGCAGTACTTC.

CDR3 nucleotide sequence: TGTGCCACCAGCAGAGACCCAATTGGAATGGGCGGGAGTCCGAATACGCAGTATTTT. It yields the protein CATSRDPIGMGGSPNTQYF. This chain uses TRBV15 with TRBJ2-3, with TRBD2 identical over 7 bases. With V trimmed by 0 bases and J by 7 bases, 19 bases remained unmatched. The V gene's germline CDR1 is LNHNV and CDR2 YYDKDF (reference sequence). The CDR3 runs to 19 residues.

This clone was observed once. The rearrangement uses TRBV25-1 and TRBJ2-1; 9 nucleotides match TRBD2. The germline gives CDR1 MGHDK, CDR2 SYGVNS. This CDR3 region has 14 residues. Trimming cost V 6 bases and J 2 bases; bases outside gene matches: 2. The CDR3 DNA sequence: TGTGCCAGCAGCTCTAGCGGGACCTACAATGAGCAGTTCTTC. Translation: CASSSSGTYNEQFF.

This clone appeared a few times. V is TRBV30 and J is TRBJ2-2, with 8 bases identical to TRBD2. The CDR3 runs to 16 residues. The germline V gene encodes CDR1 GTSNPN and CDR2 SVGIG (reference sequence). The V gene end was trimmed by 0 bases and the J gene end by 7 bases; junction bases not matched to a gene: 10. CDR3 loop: CAWSVGTRRTGGELFF. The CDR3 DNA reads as TGTGCCTGGAGTGTAGGGACTAGGAGAACTGGCGGGGAGCTGTTTTTT.

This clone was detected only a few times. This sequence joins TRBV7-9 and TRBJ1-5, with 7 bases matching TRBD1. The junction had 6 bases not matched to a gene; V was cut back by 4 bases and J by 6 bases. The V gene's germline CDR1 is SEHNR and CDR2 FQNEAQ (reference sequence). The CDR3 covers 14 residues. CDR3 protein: CASSSGTAVQPQHF. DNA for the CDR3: TGTGCCAGCAGCTCCGGGACAGCCGTTCAGCCCCAGCATTTT.

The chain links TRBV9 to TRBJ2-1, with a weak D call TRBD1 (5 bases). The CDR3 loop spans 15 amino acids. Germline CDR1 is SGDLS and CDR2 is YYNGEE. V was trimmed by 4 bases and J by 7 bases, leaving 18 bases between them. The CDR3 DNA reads TGTGCCAGCAGCTTCGGTGGGGCGATGTGGAATGAGCAGTTCTTC. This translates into CASSFGGAMWNEQFF.

The CDR3 DNA sequence: TGTGCCAGCAGCTTTACTAACACAGATACGCAGTATTTT. This translates into CASSFTNTDTQYF. V gene TRBV5-4 combines with J gene TRBJ2-3; no reliable D call. The CDR3 consists of 13 residues. Germline V CDR1 and CDR2: SGHNT, YYREEE (reference sequence). Between the trimmed V and J ends, which lost 2 bases and 2 bases, there was a span of 6 bases. The full variable domain, rest sourced from reference TRBV5-4 and TRBJ2-3, is ETGVTQSPTHLIKTRGQQVTLRCSSQSGHNTVSWYQQALGQGPQFIFQYYREEENGRGNFPPRFSGLQFPNYSSELNVNALELDDSALYLCASSFTNTDTQYFGPGTRLTVL.

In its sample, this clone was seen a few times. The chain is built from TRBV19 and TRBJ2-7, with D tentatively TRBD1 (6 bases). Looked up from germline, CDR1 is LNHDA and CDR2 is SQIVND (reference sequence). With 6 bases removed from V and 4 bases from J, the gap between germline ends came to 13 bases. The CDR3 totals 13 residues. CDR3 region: CASSRDTTYEQYF. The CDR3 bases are TGTGCCAGTAGCCGGGACACGACTTACGAGCAGTACTTC. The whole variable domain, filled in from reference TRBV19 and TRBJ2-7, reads DGGITQSPKYLFRKEGQNVTLSCEQNLNHDAMYWYRQDPGQGLRLIYYSQIVNDFQKGDIAEGYSVSREKKESFPLTVTSAQKNPTAFYLCASSRDTTYEQYFGPGTRLTVT.

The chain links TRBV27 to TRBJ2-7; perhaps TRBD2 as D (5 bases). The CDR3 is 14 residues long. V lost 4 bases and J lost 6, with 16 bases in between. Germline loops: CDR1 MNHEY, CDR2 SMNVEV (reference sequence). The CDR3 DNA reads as TGTGCCAGCAGTTACGGTCCGGGGAGTTTCGAGCAGTACTTC. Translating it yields CASSYGPGSFEQYF.

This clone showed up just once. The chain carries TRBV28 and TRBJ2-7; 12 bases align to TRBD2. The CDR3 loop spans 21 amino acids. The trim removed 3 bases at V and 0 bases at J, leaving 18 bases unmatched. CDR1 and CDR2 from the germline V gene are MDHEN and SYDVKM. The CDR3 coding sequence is TGTGCCAGCAGTTTGCCTTTAAGCGGACTAGCGGGATTCGGGAGCTCCTACGAGCAGTACTTC. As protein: CASSLPLSGLAGFGSSYEQYF.

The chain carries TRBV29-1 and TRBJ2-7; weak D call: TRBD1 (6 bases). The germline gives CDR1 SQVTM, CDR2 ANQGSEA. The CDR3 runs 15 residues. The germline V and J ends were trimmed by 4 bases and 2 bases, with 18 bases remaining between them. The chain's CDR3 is CSVAAERTGTYEQYF. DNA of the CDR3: TGCAGCGTTGCGGCAGAACGAACAGGGACCTACGAGCAGTACTTC.

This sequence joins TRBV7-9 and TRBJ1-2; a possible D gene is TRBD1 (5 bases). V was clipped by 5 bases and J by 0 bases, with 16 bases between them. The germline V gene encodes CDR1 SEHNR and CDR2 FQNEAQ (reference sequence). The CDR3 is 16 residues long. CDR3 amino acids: CASSAMGRSANYGYTF. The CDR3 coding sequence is TGTGCCAGCAGCGCAATGGGGCGGTCAGCTAACTATGGCTACACCTTC.

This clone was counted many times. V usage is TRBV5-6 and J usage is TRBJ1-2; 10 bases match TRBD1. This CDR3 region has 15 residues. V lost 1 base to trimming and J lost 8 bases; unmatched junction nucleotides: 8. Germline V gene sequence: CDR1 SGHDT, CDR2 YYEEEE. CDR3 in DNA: TGTGCCAGCAGCTTGAGTGCGACAGGGGGCCGGGGCTACACCTTC. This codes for CASSLSATGGRGYTF.

CDR3 sequence (DNA): TGTGCCAGCAGTCGCCTCGATAGCGGGAGGACGACCGGGGAGCTGTTTTTT. Translation: CASSRLDSGRTTGELFF. This chain uses TRBV27 with TRBJ2-2; TRBD2 aligns across 10 bases. V shed 5 bases and J 5 bases; nucleotides not matched to a gene: 11. The germline CDR1 and CDR2 sequences are MNHEY and SMNVEV (reference sequence). This CDR3 has 17 residues.

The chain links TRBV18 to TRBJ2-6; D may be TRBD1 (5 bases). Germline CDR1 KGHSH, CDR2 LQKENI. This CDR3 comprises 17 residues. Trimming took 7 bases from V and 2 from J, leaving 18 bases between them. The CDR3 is CASCPRQIGAGANVLTF. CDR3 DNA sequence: TGTGCCAGCTGCCCCCGACAGATAGGAGCTGGGGCCAACGTCCTGACTTTC.

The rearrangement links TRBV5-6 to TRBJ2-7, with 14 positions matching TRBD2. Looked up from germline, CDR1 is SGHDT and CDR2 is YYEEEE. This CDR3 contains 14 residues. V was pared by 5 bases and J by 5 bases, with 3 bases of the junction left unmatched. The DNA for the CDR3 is TGTGCCAGCAGGGGACTAGCGGGAGAGAACGAGCAGTACTTC. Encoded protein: CASRGLAGENEQYF.

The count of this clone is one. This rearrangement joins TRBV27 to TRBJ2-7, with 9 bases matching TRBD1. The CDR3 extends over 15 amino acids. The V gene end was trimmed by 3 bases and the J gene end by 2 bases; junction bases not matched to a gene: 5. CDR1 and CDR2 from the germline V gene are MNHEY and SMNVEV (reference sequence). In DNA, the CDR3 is TGTGCCAGCAGTTTTTGGGACAGGGCCGCCTACGAGCAGTACTTC. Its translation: CASSFWDRAAYEQYF.

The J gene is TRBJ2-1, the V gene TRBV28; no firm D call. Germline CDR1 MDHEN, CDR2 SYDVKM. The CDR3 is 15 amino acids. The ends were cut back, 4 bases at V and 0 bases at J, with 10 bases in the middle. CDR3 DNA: TGTGCCAGCAGTTCGGCCGGGTTCTCCTACAATGAGCAGTTCTTC. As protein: CASSSAGFSYNEQFF.

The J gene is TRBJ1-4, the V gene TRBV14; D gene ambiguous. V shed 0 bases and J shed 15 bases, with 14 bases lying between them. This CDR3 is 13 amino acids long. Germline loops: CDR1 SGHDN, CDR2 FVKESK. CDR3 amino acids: CASSQDAAGVLFF. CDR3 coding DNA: TGTGCCAGCAGCCAAGATGCCGCGGGTGTATTGTTTTTT.

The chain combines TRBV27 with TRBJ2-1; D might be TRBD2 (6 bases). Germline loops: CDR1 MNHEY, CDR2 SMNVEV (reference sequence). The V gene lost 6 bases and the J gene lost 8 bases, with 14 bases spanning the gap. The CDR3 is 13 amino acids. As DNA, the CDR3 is TGTGCCAGCAGGTGGGCAGGCGGGGATGAGCAGTTCTTC. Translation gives CASRWAGGDEQFF.

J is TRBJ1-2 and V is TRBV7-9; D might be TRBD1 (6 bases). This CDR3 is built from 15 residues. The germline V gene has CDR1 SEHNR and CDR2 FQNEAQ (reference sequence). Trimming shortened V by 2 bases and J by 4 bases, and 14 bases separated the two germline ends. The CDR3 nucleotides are TGTGCCAGCAGCTTAACGGGGCAGGGGACCTATGGCTACACCTTC. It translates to CASSLTGQGTYGYTF.

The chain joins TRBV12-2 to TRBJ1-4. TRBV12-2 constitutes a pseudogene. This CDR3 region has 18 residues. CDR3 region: CASRLQTPGGQKNEKLFF. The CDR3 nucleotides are TGTGCAAGTCGCTTACAGACCCCCGGGGGGCAGAAGAATGAAAAACTGTTTTTT.

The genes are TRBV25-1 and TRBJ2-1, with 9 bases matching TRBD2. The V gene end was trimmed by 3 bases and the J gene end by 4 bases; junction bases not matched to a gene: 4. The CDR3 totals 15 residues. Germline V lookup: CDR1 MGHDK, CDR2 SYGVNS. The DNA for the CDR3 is TGTGCCAGCAGTGATTTAGCGGGAGTTTACAATGAGCAGTTCTTC. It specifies CASSDLAGVYNEQFF.

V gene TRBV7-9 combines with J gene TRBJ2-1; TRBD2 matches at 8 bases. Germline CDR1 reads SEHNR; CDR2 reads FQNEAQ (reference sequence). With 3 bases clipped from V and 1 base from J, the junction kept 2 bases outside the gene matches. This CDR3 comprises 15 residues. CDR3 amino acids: CASSFSGRSYNEQFF. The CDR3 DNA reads TGTGCCAGCAGCTTCAGCGGGAGATCCTACAATGAGCAGTTCTTC.

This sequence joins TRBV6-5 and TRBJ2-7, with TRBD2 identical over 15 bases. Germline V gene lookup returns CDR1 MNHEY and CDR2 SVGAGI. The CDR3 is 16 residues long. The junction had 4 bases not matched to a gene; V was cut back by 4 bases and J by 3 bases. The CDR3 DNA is TGTGCCAGCAGTTCCGGGACTAGCGGGAGGAGCTACGAGCAGTACTTC. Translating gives CASSSGTSGRSYEQYF.

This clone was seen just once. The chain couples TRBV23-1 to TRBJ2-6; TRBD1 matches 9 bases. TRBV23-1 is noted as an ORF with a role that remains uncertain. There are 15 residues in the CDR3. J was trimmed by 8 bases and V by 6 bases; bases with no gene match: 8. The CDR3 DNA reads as TGCGCCAGCAGAACTAGGACAGGGGTTACCAACGTCCTGACTTTC. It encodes CASRTRTGVTNVLTF.